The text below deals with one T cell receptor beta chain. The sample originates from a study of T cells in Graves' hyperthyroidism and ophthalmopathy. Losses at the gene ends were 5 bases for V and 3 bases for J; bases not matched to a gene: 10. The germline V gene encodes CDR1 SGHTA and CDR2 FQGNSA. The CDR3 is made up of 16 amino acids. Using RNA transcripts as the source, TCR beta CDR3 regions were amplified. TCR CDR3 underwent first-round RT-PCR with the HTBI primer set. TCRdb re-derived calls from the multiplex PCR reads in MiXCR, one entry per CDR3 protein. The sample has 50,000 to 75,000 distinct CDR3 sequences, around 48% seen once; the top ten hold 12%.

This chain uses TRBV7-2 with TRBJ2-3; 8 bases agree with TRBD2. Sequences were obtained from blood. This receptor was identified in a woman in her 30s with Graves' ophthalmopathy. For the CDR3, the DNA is TGTGCCAGCAGCCACGGACTAGCCGGAAGGACAGATACGCAGTATTTT. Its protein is CASSHGLAGRTDTQYF.